Below, 20 T cell receptor beta chains from the same sample are listed, as sequenced in a study of blood T cell repertoires in COVID-19. Using immunoSEQ multiplex PCR, the repertoire was profiled, and TCRdb retains in-frame clones only, with some absent. The sample has around 260,000 clones, around 89% seen once. The sequencing sample was made of peripheral blood. The receptor set was obtained from a man aged 25-45 years with acute or convalescent COVID-19.

The gene calls are TRBV27 and TRBJ2-2; a possible D gene is TRBD1 (5 bases). The CDR3 length is 17 residues. Between the trimmed V and J ends, which lost 3 bases and 3 bases, there was a span of 17 bases. The V gene's germline CDR1 is MNHEY and CDR2 SMNVEV (reference sequence). CDR3 sequence reads: CASSFSGQKGHTGELFF. The CDR3 bases are TGTGCCAGCAGTTTTTCTGGACAAAAGGGGCACACCGGGGAGCTGTTTTTT.

The chain links TRBV2 to TRBJ1-4; TRBD1 aligns across 7 bases. Germline loops: CDR1 SNHLY, CDR2 FYNNEI. The junction had 7 bases not matched to a gene; V was cut back by 4 bases and J by 5 bases. The CDR3 contains 15 residues. The CDR3 is CASSADRARNEKLFF. The CDR3 nucleotides are TGTGCCAGCAGTGCCGACAGGGCGCGGAATGAAAAACTGTTTTTT.

This clone was picked up one time. The CDR3 reads CASSQGLAGGTYEQYF. The CDR3 coding sequence is TGCGCCAGCAGTCAAGGACTAGCGGGGGGCACCTACGAGCAGTACTTC. The gene calls are TRBV23-1 and TRBJ2-7, with TRBD2 identical over 14 bases. TRBV23-1 is an ORF for which the function is uncertain. The CDR3 is 16 amino acids. With V trimmed by 2 bases and J by 2 bases, 2 bases remained unmatched.

The chain combines TRBV28 with TRBJ1-1; the D gene is possibly TRBD1 (5 bases). The CDR3 length is 14 residues. From germline, CDR1 is MDHEN and CDR2 SYDVKM. V was cut by 3 bases and J by 7 bases, with 15 bases left in between. CDR3 DNA: TGTGCCAGCAGTTTGGCAGGGCCGCCTTATGAAGCTTTCTTT. Translated: CASSLAGPPYEAFF.

This CDR3 is CASSRHGQDYGYTF. The CDR3 coding sequence is TGTGCCAGCAGCCGCCATGGACAGGACTATGGCTACACCTTC. This rearrangement joins TRBV16 to TRBJ1-2; 7 positions match TRBD1. CDR1 is KGHSY and CDR2 is FQNENV in the germline V gene. This CDR3 contains 14 residues. Trimming removed 4 bases from V and 3 bases from J; junction bases left unmatched: 5.

V usage is TRBV6-6 and J usage is TRBJ2-2, with TRBD2 matching 12 bases. Germline CDR1 and CDR2: MNHNY and SVGAGI (reference sequence). The CDR3 totals 17 residues. J gave up 8 bases and V 5 bases, and 12 bases lay outside the gene matches. As DNA, the CDR3 is TGTGCCAGCAGTCCCCGCCCGACTAGCGGGAGTTTGGGGGAGCTGTTTTTT. Its protein is CASSPRPTSGSLGELFF.

V usage is TRBV21-1 and J usage is TRBJ2-5; the table assigns TRBD2, which was not confirmed against the DNA. TRBV21-1 is given as a pseudogene. The CDR3 spans 17 residues. This CDR3 reads CASSKETGLAGRKTQYF. For the CDR3, the DNA is TGTGCCAGCAGCAAAGAAACGGGGTTGGCGGGTCGGAAGACCCAGTACTTC.

This clone was observed a single time. V usage is TRBV9 and J usage is TRBJ2-7, with TRBD2 identical over 9 bases. The germline gives CDR1 SGDLS, CDR2 YYNGEE. This CDR3 region has 15 residues. Trimming removed 3 bases from V and 6 bases from J; junction bases left unmatched: 10. The CDR3 nucleotides are TGTGCCAGCAGCGAGACCGGGACTAGCTCCCGCGAGCAGTACTTC. It specifies CASSETGTSSREQYF.

This chain links TRBV5-1 with TRBJ2-5, with no clear D. The length of the CDR3 is 15 residues. Trimming stripped 1 base from V and 1 base from J, with 11 bases between. CDR1 is SGHRS and CDR2 is YFSETQ in the germline V gene. CDR3 bases: TGCGCCAGCAGCTTGTATGGCGCGGCCCAAGAGACCCAGTACTTC. Protein sequence: CASSLYGAAQETQYF.

This clone has only one observation. J is TRBJ1-3 and V is TRBV30; no firm D call. The length of the CDR3 is 16 residues. Trimming took 3 bases from V and 0 from J, leaving 15 bases between them. Germline CDR1 reads GTSNPN; CDR2 reads SVGIG (reference sequence). CDR3 nucleotides: TGTGCCTGGAGCCAAATCGCCGGAGGCTCTGGAAACACCATATATTTT. It is translated as CAWSQIAGGSGNTIYF.

The chain couples TRBV14 to TRBJ1-2; 11 nucleotides match TRBD1. There are 13 residues in the CDR3. Germline V gene data show CDR1 as SGHDN and CDR2 as FVKESK. V lost 8 bases, J lost 8 bases, and 7 bases stayed unmatched. CDR3 sequence (DNA): TGTGCCAGCTCAACCGGGACAGGGGGAGGCTACACCTTC. Translation gives CASSTGTGGGYTF.

The gene calls are TRBV28 and TRBJ2-1, with D perhaps matching TRBD2 (6 bases). The CDR3 totals 13 residues. Germline V CDR1 and CDR2: MDHEN, SYDVKM. Trimming took 10 bases from V and 6 from J, leaving 16 bases between them. The DNA for the CDR3 is TGTGCCACTTCACGGGAGCTGGGCAATGAGCAGTTCTTC. Translation gives CATSRELGNEQFF.

The rearrangement joins TRBV27 to TRBJ2-7, with D possibly being TRBD1 (8 bases). CDR1 and CDR2 from the germline V gene are MNHEY and SMNVEV (reference sequence). The CDR3 has 16 amino acids. V shed 4 bases and J shed 2 bases, with 18 bases lying between them. CDR3 region: CASSSAQGGNTYEQYF. CDR3 in DNA: TGTGCCAGCAGTTCCGCACAGGGGGGGAACACCTACGAGCAGTACTTC.

This clone has a single count. V gene TRBV3-1 (or the pseudogene TRBV3-2) combines with J gene TRBJ2-7, with 7 bases lining up with TRBD1. The CDR3 runs 17 residues. The junction had 14 bases not matched to a gene; V was cut back by 4 bases and J by 2 bases. CDR1 and CDR2 from the germline V gene are LGHDT and YNNKEL (reference sequence). This CDR3 reads CASSRTQTGTAPYEQYF. The DNA of the CDR3 is TGTGCCAGCAGCCGCACTCAAACCGGGACAGCCCCCTACGAGCAGTACTTC.

This chain uses TRBV18 with TRBJ1-2; D not certain. Trimming left V 3 bases short and J 4 bases short, with 15 bases between. CDR3 length equals 15 residues. Germline CDR1 and CDR2: KGHSH and LQKENI. CDR3 nucleotides: TGTGCCAGCTCACCGGCACGTGATTCGATCTATGGCTACACCTTC. This sequence encodes CASSPARDSIYGYTF.

The V and J genes are TRBV3-1 (or the pseudogene TRBV3-2) and TRBJ1-5; TRBD1 matches at 8 bases. Per the germline V gene, CDR1 is LGHDT and CDR2 is YNNKEL (reference sequence). Trimming at V came to 4 bases and at J to 3 bases, leaving 2 bases not matched to a gene. The CDR3 has 14 residues. CDR3 sequence reads: CASSPDRDNQPQHF. For the CDR3, the DNA is TGTGCCAGCAGCCCGGACAGGGACAATCAGCCCCAGCATTTT.

The rearrangement uses TRBV7-3 and TRBJ1-1, with a weak D call TRBD1 (6 bases). Germline V gene sequence: CDR1 SGHTA, CDR2 FQGTGA. V gave up 1 base and J gave up 7 bases, with 13 bases separating them. CDR3 size: 14 residues. CDR3 in DNA: TGTGCCAGCAGCTTAAGGGCAGGGGACGGTGAAGCTTTCTTT. It yields the protein CASSLRAGDGEAFF.

The chain joins TRBV3-1 (or the pseudogene TRBV3-2) to TRBJ2-7; D perhaps matches TRBD2 (5 bases). CDR3 length equals 15 residues. CDR1 LGHDT and CDR2 YNNKEL come from the germline V gene (reference sequence). Deletions cut 0 bases from V and 5 bases from J, with 14 bases between. In DNA, the CDR3 is TGTGCCAGCAGCCAAGATTCGCTAGCCGGGGACGAGCAGTACTTC. This translates into CASSQDSLAGDEQYF.

The rearrangement links TRBV5-1 to TRBJ1-1; 9 nucleotides agree with TRBD1. Losses at the gene ends were 0 bases for V and 5 bases for J; bases not matched to a gene: 5. The CDR3 covers 15 residues. CDR1 and CDR2 (germline): SGHRS, YFSETQ. The DNA for the CDR3 is TGCGCCAGCAGCTTGGGTGGGACAGGGAGGACTGAAGCTTTCTTT. The encoded protein is CASSLGGTGRTEAFF.

This clone was counted between two and nine times. The V and J genes are TRBV5-6 and TRBJ1-6, with D possibly matching TRBD1 (5 bases). Germline V gene data show CDR1 as SGHDT and CDR2 as YYEEEE. The V end was cut by 1 base, the J end by 10 bases, with 18 bases between. The CDR3 covers 16 residues. The CDR3 bases are TGTGCCAGCAGCTTGAATGGCGGGAGGGGTCACTCACCCCTCCACTTT. It yields the protein CASSLNGGRGHSPLHF.